This entry lists 30 T cell receptor beta chains sequenced from one sample in a study of T cell repertoires in cytomegalovirus infection. TCRdb called the reads again in MiXCR, with one record for every CDR3 protein. Found here are approximately 550,000 distinct CDR3 sequences, more than 15% of them singletons; the top ten hold approximately 24%. The sample was CD8+ T cells from PBMCs. The receptors were sampled from a human donor in good health (CMV status not recorded). Some clones in this sample may be carry-over from other donors' samples.

This clonotype was detected many times. The gene calls are TRBV7-9 and TRBJ2-7; D might be TRBD2 (6 bases). This CDR3 comprises 14 residues. V lost 1 base to trimming and J lost 7 bases, with 14 bases between them. Germline CDR1 and CDR2: SEHNR and FQNEAQ (reference sequence). The CDR3 DNA follows: TGTGCCAGCAGCTTAGGTGGGAATCGGGAGGAGCAGTACTTC. It translates to CASSLGGNREEQYF. Using reference TRBV7-9 and TRBJ2-7 for the parts outside the CDR3, the full variable domain is DTGVSQNPRHKITKRGQNVTFRCDPISEHNRLYWYRQTLGQGPEFLTYFQNEAQLEKSRLLSDRFSAERPKGSFSTLEIQRTEQGDSAMYLCASSLGGNREEQYFGPGTRLTVT.

The table lists this clonotype with many counts. The J gene is TRBJ1-2, the V gene TRBV5-4; no clear D gene. CDR1 is SGHNT and CDR2 is YYREEE in the germline V gene (reference sequence). This CDR3 has 14 residues. The V end was cut by 1 base, the J end by 0 bases, with 7 bases between. Here the CDR3 reads CASSLNGANYGYTF. The CDR3 nucleotides read TGTGCCAGCAGCTTGAATGGAGCTAACTATGGCTACACCTTC.

This clonotype has ten or more counts. J is TRBJ2-2 and V is TRBV11-3; D is undetermined. Looked up from germline, CDR1 is SGHNT and CDR2 is YENEEA. The CDR3 is 13 residues long. V was clipped by 1 base and J by 6 bases, with 6 bases between them. CDR3 nucleotide sequence: TGTGCCAGCAGCTTAGTCGCGGCCGGGGAGCTGTTTTTT. Translation: CASSLVAAGELFF.

This rearrangement joins TRBV30 to TRBJ1-1; D may be TRBD1 (5 bases). This CDR3 spans 13 amino acids. Trimming took 7 bases from V and 5 from J, leaving 17 bases between them. CDR1 GTSNPN and CDR2 SVGIG come from the germline V gene (reference sequence). The CDR3 loop is CAYQTWGETEAFF. CDR3 DNA: TGTGCCTACCAGACGTGGGGGGAAACTGAAGCTTTCTTT.

This clonotype has at least ten counts. The chain employs TRBV28 and TRBJ2-7; TRBD1 aligns across 11 bases. V gave up 6 bases and J gave up 7 bases; unmatched junction bases: 11. The CDR3 runs to 15 residues. Germline V gives CDR1 MDHEN, CDR2 SYDVKM. The CDR3: CASRSGTGGPLEQYF. The CDR3 bases are TGTGCCAGCAGGTCAGGGACAGGGGGACCCTTGGAGCAGTACTTC.

The J gene is TRBJ2-5, the V gene TRBV5-6, with a tentative D call TRBD1 (6 bases). The CDR3 has 14 residues. Between the trimmed V and J ends, which lost 6 bases and 3 bases, there was a span of 15 bases. The V gene's germline CDR1 is SGHDT and CDR2 YYEEEE. Written as DNA, the CDR3 is TGTGCCAGCATTGGCTTCGGGGACAAAGAGACCCAGTACTTC. Residues: CASIGFGDKETQYF.

In this sample, this clonotype turned up many times. The chain recombines TRBV6-1 with TRBJ2-5; D ambiguous. CDR1 is MNHNS, CDR2 SASEGT, per germline. With 3 bases removed from V and 5 bases from J, the gap between germline ends came to 28 bases. The CDR3 spans 19 residues. CDR3 in amino acids: CASSEYTLTVSVADETQYF. The CDR3 region has the DNA TGTGCCAGCAGTGAGTACACCCTAACCGTGTCGGTGGCCGACGAGACCCAGTACTTC.

This clonotype was seen repeatedly, ten times or more. The V and J genes are TRBV7-9 and TRBJ1-6, with D uncertain. Trimming stripped 4 bases from V and 6 bases from J, with 13 bases between. This CDR3 spans 15 amino acids. Germline V gene sequence: CDR1 SEHNR, CDR2 FQNEAQ (reference sequence). CDR3 sequence: CASSSVVGINSPLHF. CDR3 bases: TGTGCCAGCAGCTCCGTGGTCGGGATTAATTCACCCCTCCACTTT.

This clonotype appeared many times. V gene TRBV7-2 combines with J gene TRBJ2-1; no clear D. CDR1 and CDR2 from the germline V gene are SGHTA and FQGNSA. Trimming took off 1 base at V and 10 bases at J, with 11 bases between the two ends. The CDR3 totals 13 residues. CDR3 in amino acids: CASSLGWAIEQFF. The CDR3 region has the DNA TGTGCCAGCAGCTTAGGGTGGGCCATCGAGCAGTTCTTC. The full variable domain, with the rest looked up from reference TRBV7-2 and TRBJ2-1, is GAGVSQSPSNKVTEKGKDVELRCDPISGHTALYWYRQSLGQGLEFLIYFQGNSAPDKSGLPSDRFSAERTGGSVSTLTIQRTQQEDSAVYLCASSLGWAIEQFFGPGTRLTVL.

The rearrangement uses TRBV9 and TRBJ2-3; D ambiguous. The germline V gene encodes CDR1 SGDLS and CDR2 YYNGEE. There are 15 residues in the CDR3. V gave up 0 bases and J gave up 3 bases, with 11 bases separating them. CDR3 sequence (DNA): TGTGCCAGCAGCGTAGGAAACGGGCGAACAGATACGCAGTATTTT. It encodes CASSVGNGRTDTQYF.

The chain employs TRBV7-2 and TRBJ2-7, with D perhaps TRBD1 (5 bases). This CDR3 contains 14 residues. Germline CDR1 reads SGHTA; CDR2 reads FQGNSA. Trimming pared 1 base from V and 2 bases from J, leaving 9 bases between. CDR3 DNA sequence: TGTGCCAGCAGCTTAGAAGTGGGGCCCTACGAGCAGTACTTC. Protein: CASSLEVGPYEQYF.

In its sample, this clonotype was seen many times. The chain combines TRBV11-2 with TRBJ1-6; D perhaps matches TRBD1 (5 bases). The germline CDR1 and CDR2 sequences are SGHAT and FQNNGV. Trimming pared 1 base from V and 9 bases from J, leaving 7 bases between. The CDR3 length is 13 residues. Written as DNA, the CDR3 is TGTGCCAGCAGCTTAGGCAGGGTTTCACCCCTCCACTTT. Residues: CASSLGRVSPLHF.

The chain recombines TRBV29-1 with TRBJ2-3; maybe TRBD1 (6 bases). The CDR3 length is 16 residues. V lost 1 base to trimming and J lost 5 bases, with 19 bases between them. The germline V gene has CDR1 SQVTM and CDR2 ANQGSEA. The CDR3 bases are TGCAGCGTTGAAGGGAACAGGGCACTTCTTGGAGATACGCAGTATTTT. Translating gives CSVEGNRALLGDTQYF.

This clonotype was recorded a few times. The rearrangement links TRBV20-1 to TRBJ1-1, with 8 bases that match TRBD1. Looked up from germline, CDR1 is DFQATT and CDR2 is SNEGSKA (reference sequence). The CDR3 totals 16 residues. The V and J ends lost 3 bases and 0 bases, in that order; junction bases with no gene match: 9. This CDR3 is CSARTGDRTLNTEAFF. CDR3 sequence (DNA): TGCAGTGCTAGGACAGGGGATAGAACCCTGAACACTGAAGCTTTCTTT.

In its sample, this clonotype was seen many times. This sequence joins TRBV12-5 and TRBJ1-1; D might be TRBD1 (6 bases). The CDR3 contains 14 residues. V was trimmed by 6 bases and J by 1 base, leaving 12 bases between them. CDR1 LGHNT and CDR2 FRNRAP come from the germline V gene. The CDR3 DNA sequence: TGTGCTAGTGGCTCCGGGACACCGAACACTGAAGCTTTCTTT. The encoded protein is CASGSGTPNTEAFF.

This clonotype was seen a few times. The V gene is TRBV5-6, the J gene TRBJ2-7; the D is unclear. The CDR3 extends over 15 amino acids. Trimming cost V 0 bases and J 2 bases, with 12 bases left between them. The germline CDR1 and CDR2 sequences are SGHDT and YYEEEE. The CDR3 coding sequence is TGTGCCAGCAGCTTGGCCTCGTGGAAGACCTACGAGCAGTACTTC. Its translation is CASSLASWKTYEQYF.

This chain connects TRBV27 to TRBJ2-7; possibly TRBD2 for D (6 bases). CDR1 and CDR2 (germline): MNHEY, SMNVEV (reference sequence). Trimming removed 5 bases from V and 4 bases from J, with 18 bases in between. The CDR3 runs 15 residues. The CDR3 here is CASSPSGGRRYEQYF. CDR3 nucleotide sequence: TGTGCCAGCAGTCCCAGTGGAGGGAGGCGTTACGAGCAGTACTTC.

The rearrangement links TRBV2 to TRBJ2-3, with D hard to call. CDR1 SNHLY and CDR2 FYNNEI come from the germline V gene. Trimming removed 2 bases at V and 4 bases at J, with 13 bases between. This CDR3 has 15 amino acids. Here the CDR3 DNA reads TGTGCCAGCAGTGAATCCTGGGATGGGCCAGATACGCAGTATTTT. It yields the protein CASSESWDGPDTQYF.

This clonotype showed up many times. In DNA, the CDR3 is TGTGCCAGCAGCTTAGGGGGAGGGCGAGGTCAGCCCCAGCATTTT. Encoded protein: CASSLGGGRGQPQHF. The chain joins TRBV7-2 to TRBJ1-5; D is undetermined. The CDR3 sequence is 15 residues long. In germline, CDR1 is SGHTA, CDR2 FQGNSA. Between the trimmed V and J ends, which lost 1 base and 6 bases, there was a span of 13 bases. The whole variable domain, remainder taken from reference TRBV7-2 and TRBJ1-5, is GAGVSQSPSNKVTEKGKDVELRCDPISGHTALYWYRQSLGQGLEFLIYFQGNSAPDKSGLPSDRFSAERTGGSVSTLTIQRTQQEDSAVYLCASSLGGGRGQPQHFGDGTRLSIL.

Ten or more counts support this clonotype. J is TRBJ2-5 and V is TRBV12-3 or TRBV12-4, with D uncertain. This CDR3 is 13 amino acids long. The V and J ends lost 4 bases and 5 bases respectively, with 11 bases between them. Here the CDR3 reads CASSYQLWETQYF. DNA for the CDR3: TGTGCCAGCAGTTACCAGCTTTGGGAGACCCAGTACTTC.

This clonotype was counted at least ten times. The rearrangement links TRBV12-5 to TRBJ2-5; 10 bases map to TRBD1. The CDR3 is 16 amino acids. Germline lookup yields CDR1 LGHNT and CDR2 FRNRAP. J gave up 5 bases and V 2 bases, and 8 bases lay outside the gene matches. CDR3 bases: TGTGCTAGTGGTTTGTACCGACAGGGGGCGGAGGAGACCCAGTACTTC. Its translation is CASGLYRQGAEETQYF.

The V and J genes are TRBV6-5 and TRBJ1-2, with D maybe TRBD1 (6 bases). V lost 3 bases, J lost 0 bases, and 11 bases lay in between. Germline assignment: CDR1 MNHEY and CDR2 SVGAGI. The CDR3 has 15 amino acids. This chain's CDR3 is CASSYAEGANYGYTF. Written as DNA, the CDR3 is TGTGCCAGCAGTTATGCCGAGGGGGCTAACTATGGCTACACCTTC.

V gene TRBV5-6 combines with J gene TRBJ2-1; D unclear. The germline V gene has CDR1 SGHDT and CDR2 YYEEEE. V lost 5 bases and J 7 bases, leaving 10 bases between the germline ends. This CDR3 spans 12 amino acids. The CDR3 sequence: CASSRVRNEQFF. The CDR3 region has the DNA TGTGCCAGCAGTCGAGTAAGGAATGAGCAGTTCTTC.

This clonotype was seen repeatedly, ten times or more. The chain links TRBV7-2 to TRBJ2-2; 13 bases line up with TRBD2. Germline V gives CDR1 SGHTA, CDR2 FQGNSA. V was clipped by 3 bases and J by 2 bases; unmatched bases: 6. This CDR3 has 18 amino acids. The CDR3 is CASSFPGLAGINTGELFF. Written as DNA, the CDR3 is TGTGCCAGCAGCTTTCCGGGACTAGCGGGGATTAACACCGGGGAGCTGTTTTTT.

The chain uses TRBV12-5 and TRBJ2-1; 7 nucleotides line up with TRBD2. Germline V gives CDR1 LGHNT, CDR2 FRNRAP. The CDR3 extends over 12 amino acids. V shed 5 bases, J shed 9 bases, and the junction held 4 bases outside the gene matches. CDR3 bases: TGTGCTAGTGGTCCCCCGGGGGGTGAGCAGTTCTTC. It yields the protein CASGPPGGEQFF.

V gene TRBV5-6 combines with J gene TRBJ2-2, with D possibly TRBD1 on 5 matching bases. The CDR3 spans 15 residues. Trimming shortened V by 4 bases and J by 7 bases, and 17 bases separated the two germline ends. Germline V lookup: CDR1 SGHDT, CDR2 YYEEEE. DNA of the CDR3: TGTGCCAGCAGCCGACGTCTAGGGGCCGGCGGGGAGCTGTTTTTT. Protein product: CASSRRLGAGGELFF.

DNA for the CDR3: TGTGCCTGGAGTCCTTGGACGGTCGAGAGGACGCAGTATTTT. Translating gives CAWSPWTVERTQYF. The chain uses TRBV30 and TRBJ2-3; D is undetermined. The CDR3 has 14 amino acids. Trimming stripped 2 bases from V and 9 bases from J, with 18 bases between. Germline V gene data show CDR1 as GTSNPN and CDR2 as SVGIG (reference sequence).

This clonotype was counted a few times. This chain connects TRBV6-1 to TRBJ2-7; D is uncertain. The CDR3 length is 17 residues. V lost 1 base to trimming and J lost 0 bases, with 16 bases between them. Germline V gene lookup returns CDR1 MNHNS and CDR2 SASEGT. DNA of the CDR3: TGTGCCAGCAGTGAAGACCCGGGCGGCCTCAGCTCCTACGAGCAGTACTTC. It is translated as CASSEDPGGLSSYEQYF.

The chain joins TRBV4-2 to TRBJ2-3, with 9 bases identical to TRBD2. Germline V CDR1 and CDR2: LGHNA, YNFKEQ. The ends lost 4 bases at V and 9 bases at J; junction bases unmatched: 8. The CDR3 spans 14 residues. CDR3 nucleotide sequence: TGTGCCAGCAGCCCCCTCGCGGGAGGGAGCACGCAGTATTTT. Residues: CASSPLAGGSTQYF.

This clonotype has ten or more counts. This rearrangement joins TRBV7-6 to TRBJ2-7, with D unresolved. The CDR3 totals 15 residues. V was clipped by 1 base and J by 0 bases, with 10 bases between them. Per germline, CDR1 SGHVS and CDR2 FNYEAQ. The CDR3 reads CASSLEAQPSYEQYF. CDR3 sequence (DNA): TGTGCCAGCAGCTTAGAAGCACAACCCTCCTACGAGCAGTACTTC. Filled out from reference TRBV7-6 and TRBJ2-7, the complete variable domain reads GAGVSQSPRYKVTKRGQDVALRCDPISGHVSLYWYRQALGQGPEFLTYFNYEAQQDKSGLPNDRFSAERPEGSISTLTIQRTEQRDSAMYRCASSLEAQPSYEQYFGPGTRLTVT.